Listed below are T cell receptor beta chains from one sample, sequenced in a study of radiotherapy plus CTLA-4 blockade in lung cancer. The data were produced by immunoSEQ multiplex PCR, yet TCRdb's version contains in-frame clones alone and is incomplete. The sample has around 38,000 clones, 70% to 90% seen once. The specimen was peripheral blood, collected from a patient treated with radiotherapy plus ipilimumab. These receptors all stem from a human donor with non-small cell lung cancer whose response to radiotherapy plus ipilimumab could not be evaluated. Each CDR3 is given with its conserved first and last residue. The D gene is left open where the match is weak. The listing skips clone size in some rows; elsewhere it reads once, few, many or a size class.

>TRBD1|-|TRBV29-1|TRBJ2-7
CSVGTDYSYEQYF
TGCAGCGTCGGGACAGACTACTCCTACGAGCAGTACTTC
>TRBD1|few|TRBV7-6|TRBJ1-1
CASSLGQGVEVAFF
TGTGCCAGCAGCCTGGGGCAGGGGGTGGAGGTGGCTTTCTTT
>TRBD2|-|TRBV11-2|TRBJ2-7
CATRGLAGYEQYF
TGTGCCACCCGCGGGCTAGCGGGCTACGAGCAGTACTTC
>TRBD1|-|TRBV11-2|TRBJ2-4
CASSADRGRQYF
TGTGCCAGCAGCGCCGACAGGGGGCGTCAGTACTTC
>-|-|TRBV5-8|TRBJ1-2
CASSLIGVGSSGYTF
TGTGCCAGCAGCTTGATAGGAGTTGGAAGCTCTGGCTACACCTTC
>TRBD1|-|TRBV28|TRBJ1-4
CASSRPGGAGEKLFF
TGTGCCAGCAGTCGCCCAGGGGGCGCCGGGGAAAAACTGTTTTTT
>TRBD2|-|TRBV18|TRBJ2-2
CASSPLMAGVYTGELFF
TGTGCCAGCTCACCCCTTATGGCGGGAGTCTACACCGGGGAGCTGTTTTTT
>TRBD1|-|TRBV11-2|TRBJ1-1
CASSLDGWGESGGLNTEAFF
TGTGCCAGCAGCTTAGACGGTTGGGGGGAGTCAGGGGGATTGAACACTGAAGCTTTCTTT
>-|once|TRBV19|TRBJ1-5
CASNNRTYSNQPQHF
TGTGCCAGTAATAATAGAACCTATAGCAATCAGCCCCAGCATTTT
>TRBD2|once|TRBV18|TRBJ2-2
CASSSGGLNTGELFF
TGTGCCAGCTCGAGCGGGGGCTTGAACACCGGGGAGCTGTTTTTT
>TRBD2|-|TRBV15|TRBJ2-7
CATRSGVMIEQYF
TGTGCCACACGGAGCGGGGTCATGATCGAGCAGTACTTC
>-|-|TRBV2|TRBJ2-4
CASFAGMMTWASQAKNIQYF
TGTGCCAGCTTTGCTGGTATGATGACCTGGGCCAGCCAAGCCAAAAACATTCAGTACTTC
>-|-|TRBV19|TRBJ1-3
CASSMGQGRGNTIYF
TGTGCCAGTAGTATGGGCCAGGGAAGAGGAAACACCATATATTTT
>TRBD1|-|TRBV28|TRBJ2-7
CASSFPRDRTTYEQYF
TGTGCCAGCAGTTTTCCCCGGGACAGGACAACCTACGAGCAGTACTTC
>-|-|TRBV6-1|TRBJ2-1
CASSEREQFYNEQFF
TGTGCCAGCAGTGAAAGAGAACAGTTCTACAATGAGCAGTTCTTC
>-|-|TRBV14|TRBJ1-6
CASSQETGNSPLHF
TGTGCCAGCAGCCAAGAAACAGGGAATTCACCCCTCCACTTT
>TRBD1|-|TRBV7-9|TRBJ1-1
CASSPGTANTEAFF
TGTGCCAGCAGCCCGGGGACAGCGAACACTGAAGCTTTCTTT
>-|few|TRBV28|TRBJ2-7
CASSQLRREQYF
TGTGCCAGCAGCCAACTACGACGGGAGCAGTACTTC
>-|once|TRBV7-6|TRBJ2-3
CASSSGRERRRTDTQYF
TGTGCCAGCAGCTCAGGCCGGGAGCGCAGGAGAACAGATACGCAGTATTTT
>TRBD2|-|TRBV10-3|TRBJ2-5
CAISTSYAGEETQYF
TGTGCCATCAGTACGTCCTACGCGGGAGAAGAGACCCAGTACTTC